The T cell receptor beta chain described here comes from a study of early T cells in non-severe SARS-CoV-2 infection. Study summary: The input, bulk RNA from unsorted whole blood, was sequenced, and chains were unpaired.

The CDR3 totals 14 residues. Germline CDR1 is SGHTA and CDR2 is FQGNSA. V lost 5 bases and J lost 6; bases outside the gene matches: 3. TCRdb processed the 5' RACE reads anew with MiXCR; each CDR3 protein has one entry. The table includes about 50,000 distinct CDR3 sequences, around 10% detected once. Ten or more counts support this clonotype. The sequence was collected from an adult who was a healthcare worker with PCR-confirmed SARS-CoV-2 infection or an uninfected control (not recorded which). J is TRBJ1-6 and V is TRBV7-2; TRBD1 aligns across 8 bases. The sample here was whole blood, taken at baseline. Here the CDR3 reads CASSRTGSNSPLHF. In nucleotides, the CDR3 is TGTGCCAGCAGCCGGACAGGGAGTAATTCACCCCTCCACTTT.